These T cell receptor beta chains were read from a single sample in a study of blood T cells in healthy people across ages. TCRdb re-analysed the 5' RACE reads in MiXCR, keeping a single row per CDR3 protein. The profile shows 550,000 to 750,000 distinct CDR3 sequences, roughly 20% of them singletons. Sequencing input: blood. The receptors were gathered from a man aged 70 or older in good health. Each CDR3 is given with its conserved first and last residue. Each record gives: CDR3 DNA, CDR3 protein, V gene, J gene, clone size, D gene. A D gene is named only where the DNA matches it firmly. Clone size is given for some rows only: seen once, a few or many times, or a class if the clone is expanded.

CDR3 DNA: TGTGCCAGCAGTGGGATAAGGGACAGAGGGGATCAGCCCCAGCATTTT
CDR3 protein: CASSGIRDRGDQPQHF
V gene: TRBV2
J gene: TRBJ1-5
clone size: many
D gene: TRBD1

CDR3 DNA: TGTGCCAGCAGCTCGGACATCCCGAGGACCTTC
CDR3 protein: CASSSDIPRTF
V gene: TRBV7-2
J gene: TRBJ1-2
clone size: few
D gene: .

CDR3 DNA: TGTGCCAGCAGTTTTTACCGAGGGGACGGGGAGACCCAGTACTTC
CDR3 protein: CASSFYRGDGETQYF
V gene: TRBV28
J gene: TRBJ2-5
clone size: few
D gene: .

CDR3 DNA: TGCAGTGCTGGGGACCCTAGCGGGCCCTCCTACAATGAGCAGTTCTTC
CDR3 protein: CSAGDPSGPSYNEQFF
V gene: TRBV20-1
J gene: TRBJ2-1
clone size: .
D gene: TRBD2

CDR3 DNA: TGTGCCAGCAGTACAAGTAGCGGGAGGGCCAACAATGAGCAGTTCTTC
CDR3 protein: CASSTSSGRANNEQFF
V gene: TRBV28
J gene: TRBJ2-1
clone size: .
D gene: TRBD2

CDR3 DNA: TGCAGTGCTAAGTCGGGACACAACACTGAAGCTTTCTTT
CDR3 protein: CSAKSGHNTEAFF
V gene: TRBV20-1
J gene: TRBJ1-1
clone size: few
D gene: .

CDR3 DNA: TGTGCCACCAGCAGAGCACCTGGGACCGACGTGGATACGCAGTATTTT
CDR3 protein: CATSRAPGTDVDTQYF
V gene: TRBV15
J gene: TRBJ2-3
clone size: few
D gene: .

CDR3 DNA: TGTGCCAGCAGCGTTCTACTAGCGGGGTCCTCCTACGAGCAGTACTTC
CDR3 protein: CASSVLLAGSSYEQYF
V gene: TRBV5-5
J gene: TRBJ2-7
clone size: .
D gene: TRBD2

CDR3 DNA: TGTGCCAGCAGCCGGACGGGACAAATCCAAGAGACCCAGTACTTC
CDR3 protein: CASSRTGQIQETQYF
V gene: TRBV7-2
J gene: TRBJ2-5
clone size: few
D gene: .

CDR3 DNA: TGTGCCAGCAGCTCTAGCGTTACGTTTGGGCAGTTCTTC
CDR3 protein: CASSSSVTFGQFF
V gene: TRBV7-2
J gene: TRBJ2-1
clone size: .
D gene: .

CDR3 DNA: TGCAGTGCTCCGCTAGGGGATACGCAGTATTTT
CDR3 protein: CSAPLGDTQYF
V gene: TRBV20-1
J gene: TRBJ2-3
clone size: .
D gene: .

CDR3 DNA: TGTGCCAGCAGCACTCTGGACAGCATGAACACTGAAGCTTTCTTT
CDR3 protein: CASSTLDSMNTEAFF
V gene: TRBV5-6
J gene: TRBJ1-1
clone size: .
D gene: .

CDR3 DNA: TGCAGCGCTGAAGCAGGGGGCGCGACGGCTTTCTTT
CDR3 protein: CSAEAGGATAFF
V gene: TRBV29-1
J gene: TRBJ1-1
clone size: .
D gene: TRBD1

CDR3 DNA: TGTGCCAGCAGCCAATGGGGTAGCGGGGCCCAAGAGACCCAGTACTTC
CDR3 protein: CASSQWGSGAQETQYF
V gene: TRBV3-1
J gene: TRBJ2-5
clone size: .
D gene: TRBD2

CDR3 DNA: TGTGCCAGCAGCTCGGACTTACGGACCCTTCTTTCCGGGGAGCTGTTTTTT
CDR3 protein: CASSSDLRTLLSGELFF
V gene: TRBV11-1
J gene: TRBJ2-2
clone size: .
D gene: .

CDR3 DNA: TGTGCCAGCAGTTTCTCCGGGACTAGCGGGCAGTATCAGCAGTTCTTC
CDR3 protein: CASSFSGTSGQYQQFF
V gene: TRBV28
J gene: TRBJ2-1
clone size: few
D gene: TRBD2

CDR3 DNA: TGTGCCAGCAGCTTCGGGAAGGATAGCACAGATACGCAGTATTTT
CDR3 protein: CASSFGKDSTDTQYF
V gene: TRBV7-8
J gene: TRBJ2-3
clone size: few
D gene: .

CDR3 DNA: TGCAGTGCTAGATTTGCCGGCGCTTACGAGCAGTACTTC
CDR3 protein: CSARFAGAYEQYF
V gene: TRBV20-1
J gene: TRBJ2-7
clone size: .
D gene: .

CDR3 DNA: TGTGCCAGCAGCTTAGGGATTGGAGATACGCAGTATTTT
CDR3 protein: CASSLGIGDTQYF
V gene: TRBV7-2
J gene: TRBJ2-3
clone size: .
D gene: .

CDR3 DNA: TGTGCCAGCAACCTAGGGCCCCTGGTATCCTACGAGCAGTACTTC
CDR3 protein: CASNLGPLVSYEQYF
V gene: TRBV7-9
J gene: TRBJ2-7
clone size: .
D gene: .

CDR3 DNA: TGCGCCAGCAGCCAAGCTGGTGGTAGCGGGACCTACAATGAGCAGTTCTTC
CDR3 protein: CASSQAGGSGTYNEQFF
V gene: TRBV4-1
J gene: TRBJ2-1
clone size: few
D gene: TRBD2

CDR3 DNA: TGTGCCAGCAATTCCACTAGCGGGGCATACAATGAGCAGTTCTTC
CDR3 protein: CASNSTSGAYNEQFF
V gene: TRBV5-6
J gene: TRBJ2-1
clone size: few
D gene: TRBD2

CDR3 DNA: TGTGCCACTCGGGCCACGGCCACTGAAGCTTTCTTT
CDR3 protein: CATRATATEAFF
V gene: TRBV28
J gene: TRBJ1-1
clone size: .
D gene: .

CDR3 DNA: TGTGCCAGCACCCTCCGGGGGGCAGGGCAAGAGACCCAGTACTTC
CDR3 protein: CASTLRGAGQETQYF
V gene: TRBV28
J gene: TRBJ2-5
clone size: few
D gene: .

CDR3 DNA: TGCGCCAGCAGCTTATCGCAGATATACAATGAGCAGTTCTTC
CDR3 protein: CASSLSQIYNEQFF
V gene: TRBV5-1
J gene: TRBJ2-1
clone size: few
D gene: .

CDR3 DNA: TGTGCCAGCAGTTACCGGGACTTCCCTGCGTCGCAGTATTTT
CDR3 protein: CASSYRDFPASQYF
V gene: TRBV6-6
J gene: TRBJ2-3
clone size: .
D gene: .

CDR3 DNA: TGTGCCAGCAGCGGGAGTTGGAATGAGCAGTTCTTC
CDR3 protein: CASSGSWNEQFF
V gene: TRBV12-3/TRBV12-4
J gene: TRBJ2-1
clone size: .
D gene: .

CDR3 DNA: TGCAGTGCAATTGCTAGCGGGAGAGTCTATGAGCAGTTCTTC
CDR3 protein: CSAIASGRVYEQFF
V gene: TRBV20-1
J gene: TRBJ2-1
clone size: few
D gene: TRBD2

CDR3 DNA: TGCAGCGTTGCCGGGGGCAGTGGCTACACCTTC
CDR3 protein: CSVAGGSGYTF
V gene: TRBV29-1
J gene: TRBJ1-2
clone size: .
D gene: .

CDR3 DNA: TGCGCCAGCAGCTTGCCGGGACAGGGGTCTGGAAACACCATATATTTT
CDR3 protein: CASSLPGQGSGNTIYF
V gene: TRBV5-1
J gene: TRBJ1-3
clone size: .
D gene: TRBD1

CDR3 DNA: TGTGCCAGCAGGTCAGACAGGGGGAGGAACACTGAAGCTTTCTTT
CDR3 protein: CASRSDRGRNTEAFF
V gene: TRBV12-3/TRBV12-4
J gene: TRBJ1-1
clone size: .
D gene: TRBD1

CDR3 DNA: TGTGCCAGCAGTTCCGGGAACAGTGAGCAGTTCTTC
CDR3 protein: CASSSGNSEQFF
V gene: TRBV5-6
J gene: TRBJ2-1
clone size: few
D gene: .

CDR3 DNA: TGCAGTGGGCACGCCAGGGGTGTGGCGTGGTTGGACCAAGAGACCCAGTACTTC
CDR3 protein: CSGHARGVAWLDQETQYF
V gene: TRBV20-1
J gene: TRBJ2-5
clone size: few
D gene: .

CDR3 DNA: TGTGCCAGCAGTGTTGGAAGCGGGAGCGGCTATGAGCAGTTCTTC
CDR3 protein: CASSVGSGSGYEQFF
V gene: TRBV6-1
J gene: TRBJ2-1
clone size: few
D gene: TRBD2

CDR3 DNA: TGTGCCAGCAGCTTACTAAGGGTATCAGAGAACACTGAAGCTTTCTTT
CDR3 protein: CASSLLRVSENTEAFF
V gene: TRBV7-9
J gene: TRBJ1-1
clone size: few
D gene: .

CDR3 DNA: TGTGCCAGCATTCTACGGGGGACGAACGCTGAAGCTTTCTTT
CDR3 protein: CASILRGTNAEAFF
V gene: TRBV6-2/TRBV6-3
J gene: TRBJ1-1
clone size: .
D gene: .

CDR3 DNA: TGCGCCAGCGCAACCGGGACTAGCGGGAGGGATGAGCAGTTCTTC
CDR3 protein: CASATGTSGRDEQFF
V gene: TRBV5-1
J gene: TRBJ2-1
clone size: .
D gene: TRBD2

CDR3 DNA: TGTGCCAGCACCATGGGACAGGGCGTAATTTTTGGGGCCAACGTCCTGACTTTC
CDR3 protein: CASTMGQGVIFGANVLTF
V gene: TRBV12-3/TRBV12-4
J gene: TRBJ2-6
clone size: few
D gene: TRBD1

CDR3 DNA: TGTGCCAGCAGGGCACAGGGGGCGCAGAACGAGCAGTACTTC
CDR3 protein: CASRAQGAQNEQYF
V gene: TRBV28
J gene: TRBJ2-7
clone size: .
D gene: TRBD1

CDR3 DNA: TGCAGTGCTAGAAGACTAGCGGGGTCCTACGAGCAGTACTTC
CDR3 protein: CSARRLAGSYEQYF
V gene: TRBV20-1
J gene: TRBJ2-7
clone size: .
D gene: TRBD2

CDR3 DNA: TGCGCCAGCAGCCCCGGGCTGGGACAGAGGACCTACAATGAGCAGTTCTTC
CDR3 protein: CASSPGLGQRTYNEQFF
V gene: TRBV4-1
J gene: TRBJ2-1
clone size: few
D gene: TRBD1

CDR3 DNA: TGCAGCGCCGGGACAGGGTTGTTTTCCTACGAGCAGTACTTC
CDR3 protein: CSAGTGLFSYEQYF
V gene: TRBV29-1
J gene: TRBJ2-7
clone size: .
D gene: TRBD1

CDR3 DNA: TGCAGTGCTTACCCAGGGGGGAACGAAGAGACCCAGTACTTC
CDR3 protein: CSAYPGGNEETQYF
V gene: TRBV20-1
J gene: TRBJ2-5
clone size: .
D gene: .

CDR3 DNA: TGTGCCAGCAGTTTCAGTAGCACTGAAGCTTTCTTT
CDR3 protein: CASSFSSTEAFF
V gene: TRBV12-3/TRBV12-4
J gene: TRBJ1-1
clone size: .
D gene: .

CDR3 DNA: TGTGCCAGCAGTCGTGGCGCGGACGGTGGCACTGAAGCTTTCTTT
CDR3 protein: CASSRGADGGTEAFF
V gene: TRBV7-8
J gene: TRBJ1-1
clone size: .
D gene: .

CDR3 DNA: TGTGCCAGCAGTGATGGGGGGCTCGGCAATCAGCCCCAGCATTTT
CDR3 protein: CASSDGGLGNQPQHF
V gene: TRBV6-1
J gene: TRBJ1-5
clone size: few
D gene: .

CDR3 DNA: TGTGCTAGCAGCGTGGGACTAGCGGGAGGAAAGTTTGCGCAGTATTTT
CDR3 protein: CASSVGLAGGKFAQYF
V gene: TRBV7-7
J gene: TRBJ2-3
clone size: few
D gene: TRBD2

CDR3 DNA: TGCGCCAGCAGCCATGACAGGTCGCCTAGCGGCTACACCTTC
CDR3 protein: CASSHDRSPSGYTF
V gene: TRBV4-1
J gene: TRBJ1-2
clone size: .
D gene: .

CDR3 DNA: TGTGCCAGCCCCGGGGACAGGGTAATTGGCAGTCAGCCCCAGCATTTT
CDR3 protein: CASPGDRVIGSQPQHF
V gene: TRBV9
J gene: TRBJ1-5
clone size: few
D gene: TRBD1

CDR3 DNA: TGTGCCAGCAGAGCGGGTCACAACACCGGGGAGCTGTTTTTT
CDR3 protein: CASRAGHNTGELFF
V gene: TRBV25-1
J gene: TRBJ2-2
clone size: few
D gene: .

CDR3 DNA: TGTGCCAGCAGCTTAAGGGGGACAGGAGTCACCGGGGAGCTGTTTTTT
CDR3 protein: CASSLRGTGVTGELFF
V gene: TRBV7-8
J gene: TRBJ2-2
clone size: .
D gene: TRBD1

CDR3 DNA: TGTGCCATAGGACTAGCGGTTTACAATGAGCAGTTCTTC
CDR3 protein: CAIGLAVYNEQFF
V gene: TRBV10-3
J gene: TRBJ2-1
clone size: .
D gene: TRBD2

CDR3 DNA: TGTGCCAGCAGGGAGGTTAGCGGGAGACGGCATGAGCAGTTCTTC
CDR3 protein: CASREVSGRRHEQFF
V gene: TRBV6-1
J gene: TRBJ2-1
clone size: .
D gene: TRBD2

CDR3 DNA: TGTGCCAGCAGCGCCGGGACAGGGTATAGCAATCAGCCCCAGCATTTT
CDR3 protein: CASSAGTGYSNQPQHF
V gene: TRBV7-2
J gene: TRBJ1-5
clone size: many
D gene: TRBD1

CDR3 DNA: TGTGCCAGCAGCTCGGGGGGGCGCGCCAATCAGCCCCAGCATTTT
CDR3 protein: CASSSGGRANQPQHF
V gene: TRBV5-8
J gene: TRBJ1-5
clone size: few
D gene: .